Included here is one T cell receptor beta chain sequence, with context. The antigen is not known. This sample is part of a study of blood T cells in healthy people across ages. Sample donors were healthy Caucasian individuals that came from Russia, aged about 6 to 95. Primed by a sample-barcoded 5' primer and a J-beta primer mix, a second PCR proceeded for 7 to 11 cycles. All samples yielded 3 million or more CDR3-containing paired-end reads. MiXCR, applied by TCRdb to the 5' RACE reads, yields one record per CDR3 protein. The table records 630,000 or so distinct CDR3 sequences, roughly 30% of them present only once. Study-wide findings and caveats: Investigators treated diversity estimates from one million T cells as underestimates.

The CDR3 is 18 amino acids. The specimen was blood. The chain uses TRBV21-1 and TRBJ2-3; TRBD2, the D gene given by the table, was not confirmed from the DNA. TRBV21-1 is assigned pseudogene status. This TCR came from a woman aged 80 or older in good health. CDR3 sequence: CASSGRLAAGDGTDTRYF. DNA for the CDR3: TGTGCCAGCAGCGGACGCCTGGCGGCAGGGGACGGGACAGATACGCGGTATTTT.